One TCR beta chain is described in this entry. Its specificity is unknown. This CDR3 region has 19 residues. This entry comes from a study of T cell responses to AZD1222 COVID-19 vaccine. The table came from immunoSEQ multiplex PCR; TCRdb's copy has only in-frame clones and leaves some out. The profile covers 90,000 to 130,000 clones, with 92% appearing a single time and less than 2.5% taken by the ten largest. General study results and limits: Variant regions that are unmutated are reportedly the target of nearly half of spike-specific TCRs. The donor group comprised mostly white British people and more females; the analysis possibly underestimated clonal diversity. Baseline seropositives among AZD1222 recipients totaled only 5 to 7.

The starting material was peripheral blood, obtained 28 days after the second AZD1222 dose. The chain employs TRBV21-1 and TRBJ2-7; no check of the table's D call, TRBD1, against the DNA was made. TRBV21-1 is designated a pseudogene. The clonotype originates from an adult who received the AZD1222 COVID-19 vaccine. This CDR3 is CASTVYRGRLRRPIDEQYF. CDR3 sequence (DNA): TGTGCCAGCACCGTGTACAGGGGGCGCTTGCGGCGACCTATCGACGAGCAGTACTTC.